The rows below give T cell receptor beta chains drawn from one sample of a study of T cells after yellow fever vaccination. TCRdb reanalysed the 5' RACE reads using MiXCR and keeps one entry per CDR3 protein. The sample has more than 350,000 distinct CDR3 sequences, roughly 10% seen once. The material sequenced was PBMCs, taken on the day of the first yellow fever vaccination. These receptors all stem from a man aged 18 to 30 who received the YFV17D yellow fever vaccine. The CDR3 runs from the conserved cysteine through the conserved F or W. The order of the fields is J gene, V gene, clone size, D gene, CDR3 DNA, CDR3 protein. D genes are given only for firm matches. The listing skips clone size in some rows; elsewhere it reads once, few, many or a size class.

J gene: TRBJ2-2; V gene: TRBV10-3; clone size: many; D gene: .; CDR3 DNA: TGTGCCATCACTAAGACCGGGGAGCTGTTTTTT; CDR3 protein: CAITKTGELFF
J gene: TRBJ1-5; V gene: TRBV7-2; clone size: few; D gene: TRBD1; CDR3 DNA: TGTGCCAGCAGCGACAGGGTTGGCAATCAGCCCCAGCATTTT; CDR3 protein: CASSDRVGNQPQHF
J gene: TRBJ2-2; V gene: TRBV7-6; clone size: many; D gene: .; CDR3 DNA: TGTGCCAGCAGCTTTACACCGGTGGGGGAGCTGTTTTTT; CDR3 protein: CASSFTPVGELFF
J gene: TRBJ1-1; V gene: TRBV12-3/TRBV12-4; clone size: few; D gene: .; CDR3 DNA: TGTGCCAGCAGTTCCATGGGAACTGAAGCTTTCTTT; CDR3 protein: CASSSMGTEAFF
J gene: TRBJ1-2; V gene: TRBV28; clone size: few; D gene: .; CDR3 DNA: TGTGCCAGCAGTTTGTCCAACTTAAACTATGGCTACACCTTC; CDR3 protein: CASSLSNLNYGYTF
J gene: TRBJ1-4; V gene: TRBV20-1; clone size: few; D gene: .; CDR3 DNA: TGCAGTGCTTGTGAAAAACTGTTTTTT; CDR3 protein: CSACEKLFF
J gene: TRBJ2-5; V gene: TRBV15; clone size: .; D gene: TRBD1; CDR3 DNA: TGTGCCACCAGCGGGGACAGCAAAGAGACCCAGTACTTC; CDR3 protein: CATSGDSKETQYF
J gene: TRBJ1-2; V gene: TRBV4-1; clone size: few; D gene: .; CDR3 DNA: TGCGCCAGCAGCCACTCCTTGTCCACGGAAATTCTCTATGGCTACACCTTC; CDR3 protein: CASSHSLSTEILYGYTF
J gene: TRBJ1-5; V gene: TRBV6-2/TRBV6-3; clone size: few; D gene: TRBD1; CDR3 DNA: TGTGCCAGCAGCCGACTACAGGGGGCTAACAATCAGCCCCAGCATTTT; CDR3 protein: CASSRLQGANNQPQHF
J gene: TRBJ1-1; V gene: TRBV7-2; clone size: few; D gene: .; CDR3 DNA: TGTGCCAGCAGCAGTCTGGGACTCCTTGCCCGTGAAGCTTTCTTT; CDR3 protein: CASSSLGLLAREAFF
J gene: TRBJ2-1; V gene: TRBV29-1; clone size: .; D gene: .; CDR3 DNA: TGCAGCGCCGGTCGGGACGGCAACAATGAGCAGTTCTTC; CDR3 protein: CSAGRDGNNEQFF
J gene: TRBJ1-5; V gene: TRBV3-1; clone size: .; D gene: .; CDR3 DNA: TGTGCCAGCAGCCAAGGCAACTATCAGCCCCAGCATTTT; CDR3 protein: CASSQGNYQPQHF
J gene: TRBJ2-7; V gene: TRBV4-3; clone size: .; D gene: TRBD2; CDR3 DNA: TGCGCCAGCAGCCGGTCAGCGGGGCTGAACTACGAGCAGTACTTC; CDR3 protein: CASSRSAGLNYEQYF
J gene: TRBJ2-7; V gene: TRBV12-3/TRBV12-4; clone size: .; D gene: .; CDR3 DNA: TGTGCCAGCAGTTTAAGCGCACCATACGAGCAGTACTTC; CDR3 protein: CASSLSAPYEQYF
J gene: TRBJ1-5; V gene: TRBV7-9; clone size: few; D gene: .; CDR3 DNA: TGTGCCAGCAGCCGGGACTCCCCCAGAGGCAATCAGCCCCAGCATTTT; CDR3 protein: CASSRDSPRGNQPQHF
J gene: TRBJ2-7; V gene: TRBV5-5; clone size: many; D gene: .; CDR3 DNA: TGTGCCAGCAGCTTGTCCTGGGGGCTCGACGAGCAGTACTTC; CDR3 protein: CASSLSWGLDEQYF
J gene: TRBJ1-1; V gene: TRBV5-6; clone size: once; D gene: .; CDR3 DNA: TGTGCCAGCAGCTCGTTGCCCAGGATGAACACTGAAGCTTTCTTT; CDR3 protein: CASSSLPRMNTEAFF
J gene: TRBJ2-2; V gene: TRBV5-5; clone size: once; D gene: .; CDR3 DNA: TGTGCCAGCTTCTCGTCAGGATACCGGGAGCTGTTTTTT; CDR3 protein: CASFSSGYRELFF
J gene: TRBJ1-4; V gene: TRBV5-1; clone size: many; D gene: .; CDR3 DNA: TGCGCCAGCAGGGGGGCACCATCACGAAAACTGTTTTTT; CDR3 protein: CASRGAPSRKLFF
J gene: TRBJ2-1; V gene: TRBV10-3; clone size: few; D gene: TRBD2; CDR3 DNA: TGTGCCATCAGTGATCCTACCCTAGCGGGGCACAATGAGCAGTTCTTC; CDR3 protein: CAISDPTLAGHNEQFF
J gene: TRBJ1-2; V gene: TRBV12-3/TRBV12-4; clone size: few; D gene: .; CDR3 DNA: TGTGCCAGCAGTTTATGGAACCGAGCTAACTATGGCTACACCTTC; CDR3 protein: CASSLWNRANYGYTF
J gene: TRBJ2-5; V gene: TRBV7-7; clone size: few; D gene: TRBD1; CDR3 DNA: TGTGCTAGCAGCTTAGGTGGACAGGCAACTCTGGAGACCCAGTACTTC; CDR3 protein: CASSLGGQATLETQYF
J gene: TRBJ2-2; V gene: TRBV20-1; clone size: .; D gene: TRBD1; CDR3 DNA: TGCAGTGCTCCGGACAGGGACGTATCCGGGGAGCTGTTTTTT; CDR3 protein: CSAPDRDVSGELFF
J gene: TRBJ1-4; V gene: TRBV6-5; clone size: .; D gene: TRBD1; CDR3 DNA: TGTGCCAGCAGTTACTCTGGACAGGGTGCTGCAACTAATGAAAAACTGTTTTTT; CDR3 protein: CASSYSGQGAATNEKLFF
J gene: TRBJ1-1; V gene: TRBV10-3; clone size: few; D gene: TRBD1; CDR3 DNA: TGTGCCATCAGTGATAGGGGGCCCATGACTGAAGCTTTCTTT; CDR3 protein: CAISDRGPMTEAFF
J gene: TRBJ2-3; V gene: TRBV4-2; clone size: few; D gene: .; CDR3 DNA: TGTGCCAGCAGCCAAGAACCCCTCCAGGGGGGCCCATCAGATACGCAGTATTTT; CDR3 protein: CASSQEPLQGGPSDTQYF
J gene: TRBJ1-4; V gene: TRBV2; clone size: few; D gene: .; CDR3 DNA: TGTGCCAGCAGTGAAACAGGTCTCGCTGAAAAACTGTTTTTT; CDR3 protein: CASSETGLAEKLFF
J gene: TRBJ1-5; V gene: TRBV7-2; clone size: .; D gene: .; CDR3 DNA: TGTGCCAGCAGCTTAGGGGGAGTAGGGGGTCAGCCCCAGCATTTT; CDR3 protein: CASSLGGVGGQPQHF
J gene: TRBJ2-2; V gene: TRBV6-5; clone size: .; D gene: .; CDR3 DNA: TGTGCCAGCAGTTTTGACGGCCATATTCCAGGGGCCGGGGAGCTGTTTTTT; CDR3 protein: CASSFDGHIPGAGELFF
J gene: TRBJ2-1; V gene: TRBV5-1; clone size: few; D gene: TRBD1; CDR3 DNA: TGCGCCAGCAGCTGGGACAGGGGCAATGAGCAGTTCTTC; CDR3 protein: CASSWDRGNEQFF
J gene: TRBJ2-5; V gene: TRBV5-1; clone size: .; D gene: .; CDR3 DNA: TGCGCCAGCAGCTTGGCCGGGACGGACCAAGAGACCCAGTACTTC; CDR3 protein: CASSLAGTDQETQYF
J gene: TRBJ1-6; V gene: TRBV5-1; clone size: few; D gene: .; CDR3 DNA: TGCGCCAGCAGCTTGGGGGGCGAATCACCCCTCCACTTT; CDR3 protein: CASSLGGESPLHF
J gene: TRBJ2-7; V gene: TRBV5-4; clone size: .; D gene: .; CDR3 DNA: TGTGCCAGCAGCTTGGGACTCCACCCGGGGAACTACGAGCAGTACTTC; CDR3 protein: CASSLGLHPGNYEQYF
J gene: TRBJ2-1; V gene: TRBV6-2/TRBV6-3; clone size: few; D gene: TRBD2; CDR3 DNA: TGTGCCAGCAGTTTCTCCCGACTAGCGGGGGGGGATGAGCAGTTCTTC; CDR3 protein: CASSFSRLAGGDEQFF
J gene: TRBJ2-2; V gene: TRBV7-3; clone size: .; D gene: .; CDR3 DNA: TGTGCCAGCAGCTTAGACCCCATGGGGATTAGTACCGGGGAGCTGTTTTTT; CDR3 protein: CASSLDPMGISTGELFF
J gene: TRBJ2-5; V gene: TRBV5-1; clone size: few; D gene: .; CDR3 DNA: TGCGCCAGCAGGAAGGCAGAGACCCAGTACTTC; CDR3 protein: CASRKAETQYF
J gene: TRBJ2-1; V gene: TRBV7-6; clone size: few; D gene: .; CDR3 DNA: TGTGCCAGCAGCCCCAACCCCGGACTCTACAATGAGCAGTTCTTC; CDR3 protein: CASSPNPGLYNEQFF
J gene: TRBJ1-2; V gene: TRBV20-1; clone size: .; D gene: .; CDR3 DNA: TGCAGTGCTAGAGCTGGCAGAGCTTATGGCTACACCTTC; CDR3 protein: CSARAGRAYGYTF
J gene: TRBJ1-5; V gene: TRBV6-5; clone size: few; D gene: .; CDR3 DNA: TGTGCCAGCAGTCCCTACGGGGGGTTTCAGCCCCAGCATTTT; CDR3 protein: CASSPYGGFQPQHF
J gene: TRBJ1-5; V gene: TRBV5-1; clone size: few; D gene: .; CDR3 DNA: TGCGCCAGCAGCTTGGGGGGGGTCGGTCAGCCCCAGCATTTT; CDR3 protein: CASSLGGVGQPQHF
J gene: TRBJ2-1; V gene: TRBV7-8; clone size: many; D gene: .; CDR3 DNA: TGTGCCAGCAGCATTGGGAGGTACAATGAGCAGTTCTTC; CDR3 protein: CASSIGRYNEQFF
J gene: TRBJ2-7; V gene: TRBV15; clone size: few; D gene: .; CDR3 DNA: TGTGCCACCAGCACGGGTAACGAGCAGTACTTC; CDR3 protein: CATSTGNEQYF
J gene: TRBJ2-3; V gene: TRBV20-1; clone size: .; D gene: .; CDR3 DNA: TGCAGTGCTAGAGCCGATACGCAGTATTTT; CDR3 protein: CSARADTQYF
J gene: TRBJ2-1; V gene: TRBV6-1; clone size: .; D gene: .; CDR3 DNA: TGTGCCAGCAGTGAGCGGAAGAGCTCCTACAATGAGCAGTTCTTC; CDR3 protein: CASSERKSSYNEQFF
J gene: TRBJ2-7; V gene: TRBV7-9; clone size: once; D gene: .; CDR3 DNA: TGTGCCAGCAGCTTAGCGGCGGAATACGAGCAGTACTTC; CDR3 protein: CASSLAAEYEQYF
J gene: TRBJ1-4; V gene: TRBV7-9; clone size: few; D gene: .; CDR3 DNA: TGTGCCAGCAGCTTAGAAGGACGGTGGAATGAAAAACTGTTTTTT; CDR3 protein: CASSLEGRWNEKLFF
J gene: TRBJ1-5; V gene: TRBV2; clone size: .; D gene: .; CDR3 DNA: TGTGCCAGCAGGGGTTGGGGCAATCAGCCCCAGCATTTT; CDR3 protein: CASRGWGNQPQHF
J gene: TRBJ1-4; V gene: TRBV4-3; clone size: few; D gene: .; CDR3 DNA: TGCGCCAGCAGCCAAGATTCGGGGGCCAGAGAAAAACTGTTTTTT; CDR3 protein: CASSQDSGAREKLFF
J gene: TRBJ2-5; V gene: TRBV9; clone size: many; D gene: TRBD1; CDR3 DNA: TGTGCCAGCAGCGCCCGACAGGGGACCCAAGAGACCCAGTACTTC; CDR3 protein: CASSARQGTQETQYF
J gene: TRBJ2-7; V gene: TRBV4-1; clone size: .; D gene: TRBD1; CDR3 DNA: TGCGCCAGCAGCCATGGACAGGGGGCAATCTACGAGCAGTACTTC; CDR3 protein: CASSHGQGAIYEQYF
J gene: TRBJ1-6; V gene: TRBV7-2; clone size: few; D gene: .; CDR3 DNA: TGTGCCAGCAGCTGGGGGGGGGTGGGTTCACCCCTCCACTTT; CDR3 protein: CASSWGGVGSPLHF
J gene: TRBJ2-7; V gene: TRBV12-3/TRBV12-4; clone size: few; D gene: .; CDR3 DNA: TGTGCCAGCAGTTTAGCGGGGGGCCATGCCGAGCAGTACTTC; CDR3 protein: CASSLAGGHAEQYF
J gene: TRBJ2-7; V gene: TRBV6-2/TRBV6-3; clone size: .; D gene: .; CDR3 DNA: TGTGCCAGCAGTTCGATGTCAGGGACGGCGAGCTCCTACGAGCAGTACTTC; CDR3 protein: CASSSMSGTASSYEQYF
J gene: TRBJ1-1; V gene: TRBV7-9; clone size: .; D gene: .; CDR3 DNA: TGTGCCAGCAGCTTACAGACCGTCACTGAAGCTTTCTTT; CDR3 protein: CASSLQTVTEAFF
J gene: TRBJ2-7; V gene: TRBV11-1; clone size: few; D gene: TRBD2; CDR3 DNA: TGTGCCAGCAGCCCTACGGCTCTAGCGGGGGGAAGCTCCTACGAGCAGTACTTC; CDR3 protein: CASSPTALAGGSSYEQYF